This is a list of T cell receptor beta chains from one sample in a study of beta chain features in type 1 diabetes. Here immunoSEQ multiplex PCR was the method, and the copy in TCRdb shows in-frame clones only, minus some. The table has hundreds of thousands of clones, about an eighth seen once. Material: naive CD4+ T cells from blood. The receptor source for this set is a man between 18 and 29 years old with type 1 diabetes. The CDR3 runs from the conserved cysteine through the conserved F or W. D genes are given only for firm matches. Clone size is stated in some rows and not others, as once, few, many or a class when expanded.

j_gene | d_gene | abundance | v_gene | CDR3nt | CDR3aa
TRBJ1-2 | - | - | TRBV5-1 | TGCGCCAGCAGCCCCTCGACCGATGGCTACACCTTC | CASSPSTDGYTF
TRBJ2-1 | - | few | TRBV11-2 | TGTGCCAGCAGCTTAGTCAGGGTCAGCCAGCAGTTCTTC | CASSLVRVSQQFF
TRBJ2-7 | - | - | TRBV5-1 | TGCGCCAGCAGCTTGTCGTGGCGGCAGCCTTCCTACGAGCAGTACTTC | CASSLSWRQPSYEQYF
TRBJ2-4 | - | - | TRBV30 | TGTGCCTGGAGTGTATCGACGGGGGCGGGCATTCAGTACTTC | CAWSVSTGAGIQYF
TRBJ1-5 | - | few | TRBV19 | TGTGCCAGTAGTATTGGGGGACGTAGCAATCAGCCCCAGCATTTT | CASSIGGRSNQPQHF
TRBJ1-5 | - | few | TRBV19 | TGTGCCAGTAGTATGTTCGGGGATCAGCCCCAGCATTTT | CASSMFGDQPQHF
TRBJ2-1 | - | - | TRBV5-6 | TGTGCCAGCAGCCGCCTCCCCGGGGGCTGGAACGGTGAGCAGTTCTTC | CASSRLPGGWNGEQFF
TRBJ1-1 | - | - | TRBV5-6 | TGTGCCAGCAGCCCCCTTGGGGCGGGGGCGAGGAACACTGAAGCTTTCTTT | CASSPLGAGARNTEAFF
TRBJ2-7 | - | - | TRBV5-1 | TGCGCCAGCAGCTTAGGAGAGGGGCAGGAGTACTTC | CASSLGEGQEYF
TRBJ1-3 | TRBD1 | - | TRBV19 | TGTGCCAGTAGTACCGGACAGGGCAGCTCTGGAAACACCATATATTTT | CASSTGQGSSGNTIYF
TRBJ1-1 | - | - | TRBV7-2 | TGTGCCAGCAGCTTAGCAGGGGGTGTAGTTGAAGCTTTCTTT | CASSLAGGVVEAFF
TRBJ2-5 | - | - | TRBV5-6 | TGTGCCAGCAGCTTGGGCACGATTAAAGAGACCCAGTACTTC | CASSLGTIKETQYF
TRBJ1-4 | - | few | TRBV7-2 | TGTGCCAGCAGCTTAGACACCCTGGAAAAACTGTTTTTT | CASSLDTLEKLFF
TRBJ2-7 | - | - | TRBV4-1 | TGCGCCAGCAGCCACTCGTCCTCGGCGGCCTCCTACGAGCAGTACTTC | CASSHSSSAASYEQYF
TRBJ2-1 | TRBD2 | - | TRBV7-2 | TGTGCCAGCAGCTCCCTCGGGGGGGCCAACAATGAGCAGTTCTTC | CASSSLGGANNEQFF
TRBJ2-1 | TRBD2 | few | TRBV29-1 | TGCAGCGTTGAAAAAACTAGCGGGGGGGCCAGTCGTTACAATGAGCAGTTCTTC | CSVEKTSGGASRYNEQFF
TRBJ1-6 | TRBD1 | few | TRBV19 | TGTGCCAGTATTGGGACAGGGGTTAATTCACCCCTCCACTTT | CASIGTGVNSPLHF
TRBJ2-5 | TRBD1 | few | TRBV6-1 | TGTGCCAGCAGTGAAAGGACAGGCCAAGAGACCCAGTACTTC | CASSERTGQETQYF